This is a list of T cell receptor beta chains from one sample in a study of cytomegalovirus exposure and HLA in healthy donors. The method was immunoSEQ multiplex PCR; TCRdb's version includes in-frame clones alone and lacks a portion of them. The table for this sample gives about 70,000 clones. Sample: PBMCs. Receptors originate from a female donor in good health and CMV-seropositive. The CDR3 runs from the conserved cysteine through the conserved F or W.

j_call | v_call | cdr3_aa
TRBJ2-7 | TRBV7-2 | CASSLVSGGEQYF
TRBJ2-7 | TRBV6-5 | CASSYGAGPYEQYF
TRBJ2-2 | TRBV9 | CASSVGTSGDRGITGELFF
TRBJ1-1 | TRBV7-2 | CASSLEVANEAFF
TRBJ2-4 | TRBV27 | CASSHLAGGPKNIQYF
TRBJ2-1 | TRBV29-1 | CSARGYNEQFF
TRBJ2-3 | TRBV7-9 | CASSSYLAGTDTQYF
TRBJ1-2 | TRBV9 | CASSVVQGGGYTF
TRBJ2-2 | TRBV6-5 | CASSYSPDTGELFF
TRBJ1-1 | TRBV2 | CASKTENTEAFF
TRBJ1-2 | TRBV19 | CASSWGVSTYGYTF
TRBJ1-3 | TRBV18 | CASSLMEKSGNTIYF
TRBJ1-2 | TRBV29-1 | CSVEVGKSGGYTF
TRBJ2-1 | TRBV29-1 | CSVDFTEQFF
TRBJ2-5 | TRBV7-9 | CASSQGGETQYF
TRBJ2-1 | TRBV30 | CAWSKLAGGDNEQFF
TRBJ2-7 | TRBV19 | CASSRDRNYEQYF
TRBJ1-4 | TRBV10-2 | CASRTGGTEKLFF
TRBJ1-6 | TRBV6-4 | CASSAGDNSPLHF
TRBJ2-3 | TRBV2 | CASRGLAVGADTQYF
TRBJ2-3 | TRBV28 | CASSFLLGGRGDTQYF
TRBJ2-7 | TRBV6-1 | CAISFGYEQYF
TRBJ2-3 | TRBV27 | CASSLRGGWTDTQYF
TRBJ1-2 | TRBV4-1 | CASSQVVTVYGYTF
TRBJ1-2 | TRBV5-1 | CASSLGAGPNYGYTF
TRBJ2-7 | TRBV29-1 | CSVTGVQYEQYF
TRBJ1-1 | TRBV25-1 | CASAEGGWTEAFF
TRBJ2-1 | TRBV29-1 | CSVEFGLAGGNEQFF
TRBJ2-7 | TRBV6-5 | CGTGTDKYEQYF
TRBJ1-2 | TRBV6-6 | CASSYTLANYGYTF
TRBJ2-3 | TRBV28 | CASRNLAGGADTQYF
TRBJ1-6 | TRBV4-1 | CASSQGENFWGYNSPLHF
TRBJ2-7 | TRBV7-3 | CASSQGQGSSEQYF
TRBJ2-7 | TRBV6-1 | CASSELRDSTYEQYF
TRBJ1-1 | TRBV18 | CASSLNQGAANTEAFF
TRBJ2-2 | TRBV4-2 | CASSDKTGDTGELFF
TRBJ1-1 | TRBV7-9 | CASSPGTGDMNTEAFF
TRBJ2-7 | TRBV10-3 | CAISPRQPAEQYF
TRBJ2-5 | TRBV29-1 | CSVEHRLAGGPYLQETQYF
TRBJ1-2 | TRBV30 | CAWSVRGTGPGGYTF
TRBJ2-1 | TRBV4-3 | CASSQGSGDYNEQFF
TRBJ1-4 | TRBV30 | CAWSVWGGEKLFF
TRBJ1-1 | TRBV28 | CATKVVRVGTEDFF
TRBJ2-7 | TRBV23-1 | CASSLLQGVINEQYF
TRBJ1-2 | TRBV28 | CASSPGALDGYTF
TRBJ1-2 | TRBV7-2 | CASSLRQGDGYTF
TRBJ1-2 | TRBV28 | CASSLGTGYGYTF
TRBJ2-3 | TRBV5-1 | CASSLAAGLSTDTQYF
TRBJ2-7 | TRBV27 | CASMGTGAYEQYF
. | TRBV5-1 | CASSEGQGSLYEQYF
TRBJ2-7 | TRBV4-3 | CASSQDLGGAYEQYF
TRBJ1-1 | TRBV7-8 | CASSAGQGLEAFF
TRBJ1-5 | TRBV28 | CASARGVRNQPQHF
TRBJ2-4 | TRBV4-1 | CASSHPLAGAKNIQYF
TRBJ1-1 | TRBV9 | CASGLDLNTEAFF
TRBJ2-5 | TRBV6-5 | CASSPRGLTETQYF
TRBJ1-1 | TRBV10-3 | CAISVGGQGDTEAFF
TRBJ1-6 | TRBV10-3 | CAISESPGAGSPLHF
TRBJ2-1 | TRBV14 | CASSPLNEQFF
TRBJ2-5 | TRBV4-2 | CASSHYPGGQETQYF